These T cell receptor beta chains were read from a single sample in a study of T cell clonotyping in hematopoietic cell transplantation. Sequencing was performed with immunoSEQ multiplex PCR; in TCRdb, only in-frame clones are kept and a portion is missing. The data hold 25,000 to 30,000 clones, with roughly 84% observed a single time. The sequencing used peripheral blood mononuclear cells, collected before stem cell transplant. These receptors all come from a middle-aged man with acute myeloid leukemia. Some clones in this sample may be carry-over from other donors' samples. Both conserved end residues are part of each CDR3. The order of the fields is D gene, clone size, V gene, J gene, CDR3 DNA, CDR3 protein. D genes are given only for firm matches. Clone size is stated in some rows and not others, as once, few, many or a class when expanded.

D gene: TRBD2
clone size: NA
V gene: TRBV2
J gene: TRBJ2-1
CDR3 DNA: TGTGCCAGCAGTCAGCAGCGGGGGGGAGTCAGTGAGCAGTTCTTC
CDR3 protein: CASSQQRGGVSEQFF

D gene: NA
clone size: once
V gene: TRBV5-1
J gene: TRBJ1-2
CDR3 DNA: TGCGCCAGCAGCTTGGTGGGGAACTATGGCTACACCTTC
CDR3 protein: CASSLVGNYGYTF

D gene: TRBD1
clone size: few
V gene: TRBV9
J gene: TRBJ2-2
CDR3 DNA: TGTGCCAGCAGCCACTTCAGGACAGGCACCGGGGAGCTGTTTTTT
CDR3 protein: CASSHFRTGTGELFF

D gene: NA
clone size: NA
V gene: TRBV7-6
J gene: TRBJ2-1
CDR3 DNA: TGTGCCAGCAGCTTAGTAGGAGGAAAAGGAAATGAGCAGTTCTTC
CDR3 protein: CASSLVGGKGNEQFF

D gene: NA
clone size: NA
V gene: TRBV30
J gene: TRBJ1-1
CDR3 DNA: TGTGCCTGGAGGGGGCTGTTGAACACTGAAGCTTTCTTT
CDR3 protein: CAWRGLLNTEAFF

D gene: NA
clone size: once
V gene: TRBV28
J gene: TRBJ2-7
CDR3 DNA: TGTGCCAGCATTAACCCCTGGAGGGAACACGAGCAGTACTTC
CDR3 protein: CASINPWREHEQYF

D gene: NA
clone size: NA
V gene: TRBV5-1
J gene: TRBJ1-2
CDR3 DNA: TGCGCCAGCAGCGCCGGGACCCCTTATGGCTACACCTTC
CDR3 protein: CASSAGTPYGYTF

D gene: TRBD2
clone size: NA
V gene: TRBV5-1
J gene: TRBJ2-3
CDR3 DNA: TGCGCCAGCAGCTTGGGGACTAGCGGCACAGATACGCAGTATTTT
CDR3 protein: CASSLGTSGTDTQYF

D gene: NA
clone size: NA
V gene: TRBV6-5
J gene: TRBJ2-1
CDR3 DNA: TGTGCCAGCAGGGGGTCCTACAATGAGCAGTTCTTC
CDR3 protein: CASRGSYNEQFF

D gene: TRBD1
clone size: NA
V gene: TRBV6-6
J gene: TRBJ1-2
CDR3 DNA: TGTGCCACGCAGACAGGGAACTATGGCTACACCTTC
CDR3 protein: CATQTGNYGYTF

D gene: NA
clone size: NA
V gene: TRBV7-8
J gene: TRBJ2-3
CDR3 DNA: TGTGCCAGCAGCTTAGTGGAGGTGGCTAAAAGCACAGATACGCAGTATTTT
CDR3 protein: CASSLVEVAKSTDTQYF

D gene: NA
clone size: NA
V gene: TRBV10-2
J gene: TRBJ2-7
CDR3 DNA: TGCGCCAGCAGGGAATCTGGCGGTACCTACGAGCAGTACTTC
CDR3 protein: CASRESGGTYEQYF

D gene: TRBD1
clone size: medium-sized
V gene: TRBV5-6
J gene: TRBJ1-2
CDR3 DNA: TGTGCCAGCAGCGGACAGGGGGCCTACGGCTACACCTTC
CDR3 protein: CASSGQGAYGYTF

D gene: NA
clone size: NA
V gene: TRBV9
J gene: TRBJ2-7
CDR3 DNA: TGTGCCAGCAGCGCTCCAGGGTCAGCCTACGAGCAGTACTTC
CDR3 protein: CASSAPGSAYEQYF

D gene: NA
clone size: NA
V gene: TRBV6-5
J gene: TRBJ2-3
CDR3 DNA: TGTGCCAGCCGGGGGCCCAGGGATACGCAGTATTTT
CDR3 protein: CASRGPRDTQYF

D gene: NA
clone size: NA
V gene: TRBV30
J gene: TRBJ2-7
CDR3 DNA: TGTGCCTGGAGTGTATACAGGGCGGGCGAGCAGTACTTC
CDR3 protein: CAWSVYRAGEQYF

D gene: NA
clone size: NA
V gene: TRBV30
J gene: TRBJ1-3
CDR3 DNA: TGTGCCTGGAGTGTATCCGGGATGGGAAACACCATATATTTT
CDR3 protein: CAWSVSGMGNTIYF

D gene: TRBD1
clone size: NA
V gene: TRBV7-2
J gene: TRBJ1-2
CDR3 DNA: TGTGCCAGCAGCTTGGACAGGGCGCATGGCTACACCTTC
CDR3 protein: CASSLDRAHGYTF

D gene: TRBD2
clone size: NA
V gene: TRBV7-9
J gene: TRBJ2-2
CDR3 DNA: TGTGCCAGCAGCCCAAGACTAGCGGGGGACACCGGGGAGCTGTTTTTT
CDR3 protein: CASSPRLAGDTGELFF

D gene: TRBD1
clone size: NA
V gene: TRBV28
J gene: TRBJ1-4
CDR3 DNA: TGTGCCAGCAGGGACAGGACCTTCGAAAAACTGTTTTTT
CDR3 protein: CASRDRTFEKLFF

D gene: TRBD2
clone size: NA
V gene: TRBV11-2
J gene: TRBJ2-7
CDR3 DNA: TGTGCCAGCAGCTTCCTACGACTAGCGGAAGAGCAGTACTTC
CDR3 protein: CASSFLRLAEEQYF

D gene: NA
clone size: few
V gene: TRBV9
J gene: TRBJ1-1
CDR3 DNA: TGTGCCAGCAGCGTAGTATCCCGACAGACAGAAGCTTTCTTT
CDR3 protein: CASSVVSRQTEAFF

D gene: NA
clone size: NA
V gene: TRBV2
J gene: TRBJ1-6
CDR3 DNA: TGTGCCAGCGGGAGGGAGGATAATTCACCCCTCCACTTT
CDR3 protein: CASGREDNSPLHF

D gene: TRBD2
clone size: NA
V gene: TRBV11-3
J gene: TRBJ2-5
CDR3 DNA: TGTGCCAGCAGCCCACACGTGGCGGGAGGGCAAGAGACCCAGTACTTC
CDR3 protein: CASSPHVAGGQETQYF

D gene: TRBD1
clone size: NA
V gene: TRBV7-8
J gene: TRBJ1-5
CDR3 DNA: TGTGCCAGCAGCTCTCAGGGGGTGATTAGCAATCAGCCCCAGCATTTT
CDR3 protein: CASSSQGVISNQPQHF

D gene: NA
clone size: NA
V gene: TRBV28
J gene: TRBJ1-1
CDR3 DNA: TGTGCCATCAGGGGGAACACTGAAGCTTTCTTT
CDR3 protein: CAIRGNTEAFF

D gene: NA
clone size: NA
V gene: TRBV6-4
J gene: TRBJ1-1
CDR3 DNA: TGTGCCAGCAGTGACTCGAGCAGGGGTACTCCAGCTTTCTTT
CDR3 protein: CASSDSSRGTPAFF

D gene: NA
clone size: NA
V gene: TRBV13
J gene: TRBJ1-6
CDR3 DNA: TGTGCCAGCAGCGCAACCAGGGAAATCTATAATTCACCCCTCCACTTT
CDR3 protein: CASSATREIYNSPLHF

D gene: TRBD1
clone size: once
V gene: TRBV5-1
J gene: TRBJ2-3
CDR3 DNA: TGCGCCAGCAGCTTGGCAGGGGGATCAGATACGCAGTATTTT
CDR3 protein: CASSLAGGSDTQYF

D gene: NA
clone size: NA
V gene: TRBV6-1
J gene: TRBJ1-6
CDR3 DNA: TGTGCCAGCAGTGAAATGGTCAGGGACTCACCCCTCCACTTT
CDR3 protein: CASSEMVRDSPLHF

D gene: NA
clone size: few
V gene: TRBV4-3
J gene: TRBJ2-7
CDR3 DNA: TGCGCCAGCAGCCAATTTGCCGGGACCTACGAGCAGTACTTC
CDR3 protein: CASSQFAGTYEQYF

D gene: TRBD1
clone size: NA
V gene: TRBV28
J gene: TRBJ2-7
CDR3 DNA: TGTGCCAGCAGTTACAGGGGCCCCTCCTACGAGCAGTACTTC
CDR3 protein: CASSYRGPSYEQYF

D gene: NA
clone size: NA
V gene: TRBV18
J gene: TRBJ1-4
CDR3 DNA: TGTGCCAGCTCACCGGGTCGCGCCGAGGCCGGTGGTGAAAAACTGTTTTTT
CDR3 protein: CASSPGRAEAGGEKLFF

D gene: NA
clone size: NA
V gene: TRBV6-5
J gene: TRBJ2-7
CDR3 DNA: TGTGCCAGCAGTTACACAGGGAGCGAGCAGTACTTC
CDR3 protein: CASSYTGSEQYF

D gene: NA
clone size: NA
V gene: TRBV6-5
J gene: TRBJ2-7
CDR3 DNA: TGTGCCAGCACGACGGGGCAGAACTCCTACGAGCAGTACTTC
CDR3 protein: CASTTGQNSYEQYF

D gene: NA
clone size: NA
V gene: TRBV7-2
J gene: TRBJ1-1
CDR3 DNA: TGTGCCAGCAGCTTATACCCCCTGACTGGCACTGAAGCTTTCTTT
CDR3 protein: CASSLYPLTGTEAFF

D gene: NA
clone size: few
V gene: TRBV7-3
J gene: TRBJ2-2
CDR3 DNA: TGTGCCAGCAGCCTTCTTAACACCGGGGAGCTGTTTTTT
CDR3 protein: CASSLLNTGELFF